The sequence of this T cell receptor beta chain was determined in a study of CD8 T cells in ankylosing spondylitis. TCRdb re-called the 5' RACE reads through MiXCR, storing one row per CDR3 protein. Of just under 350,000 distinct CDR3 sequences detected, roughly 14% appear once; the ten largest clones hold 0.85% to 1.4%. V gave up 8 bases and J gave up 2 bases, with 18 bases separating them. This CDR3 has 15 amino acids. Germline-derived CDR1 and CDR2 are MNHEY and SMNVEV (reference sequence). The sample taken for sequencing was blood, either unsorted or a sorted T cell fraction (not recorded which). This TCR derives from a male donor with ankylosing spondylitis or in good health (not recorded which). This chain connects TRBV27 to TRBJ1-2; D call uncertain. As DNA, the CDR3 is TGTGCCAGCTATTCCCCTTCCCAAGGGAACTATGGCTACACCTTC. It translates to CASYSPSQGNYGYTF.